This T cell receptor beta chain was observed in a study of control samples from healthy donors and cancer patients. This CDR3 is built from 15 residues. Trimming cost V 3 bases and J 0 bases; bases outside gene matches: 7. In germline, CDR1 is SQVTM, CDR2 ANQGSEA. Sequenced by immunoSEQ multiplex PCR; TCRdb stores in-frame clones only, minus some. Here the sample spans approximately 110,000 clones, about nine tenths being singletons. Sequencing was done on a sample of blood. The clonotype originates from a woman aged 18-29 years in good health. The J gene is TRBJ1-2, the V gene TRBV29-1, with TRBD1 matching over 7 bases. CDR3 DNA: TGCAGCGTTGATGAGACAGGGTCAGCTAACTATGGCTACACCTTC. Protein: CSVDETGSANYGYTF.